This T cell receptor beta chain was captured in a study of blood T cell repertoires in COVID-19. Study details: From the United States, Italy and Spain came samples of acute and convalescent COVID-19. The analysed material was cDNA or gDNA that came from T cells, B-cell-depleted T cells, or PBMCs.

With 2 bases clipped from V and 7 bases from J, the junction kept 0 bases outside the gene matches. Germline V gene data show CDR1 as KGHDR and CDR2 as SFDVKD. This CDR3 region has 13 residues. Methods used by the authors: Reference gene primer amplification in the assay estimated nucleated cell counts. TCRdb's table, derived via immunoSEQ multiplex PCR, lists solely in-frame clones and lacks some. The V and J calls and clone size were taken over from that table, and D and trimming were inferred from the DNA. The sample has tens of thousands of clones, 87% seen once. This clonotype was sampled from a man aged 55 to 70 with active COVID-19. What was sequenced was peripheral blood. The genes are TRBV24-1 and TRBJ2-2; 7 bases align to TRBD1. Written as DNA, the CDR3 is TGTGCCACCAGTGATTGGGACAGCGGGGAGCTGTTTTTT. Amino acids: CATSDWDSGELFF.